Listed below are T cell receptor beta chains from one sample, sequenced in a study of blood T cell repertoires in COVID-19. Measured with immunoSEQ multiplex PCR; TCRdb has only the in-frame clones, and not every one. This sample has approximately 140,000 clones, with around 90% found just once. Sequencing was carried out using peripheral blood. These receptors were collected from an older woman with active or convalescent COVID-19. Both conserved end residues are part of each CDR3. The D gene is left open where the match is weak. Expanded clones are given a class, and other clones once, few, many or no size at all.

V gene,clone size,D gene,J gene,CDR3 protein,CDR3 DNA
TRBV30,NA,NA,TRBJ2-1,CAWTDQSYNEQFF,TGTGCCTGGACAGATCAATCCTACAATGAGCAGTTCTTC
TRBV6-2/TRBV6-3,NA,TRBD1,TRBJ1-1,CASSRTGTGLNTEAFF,TGTGCCAGCAGTCGAACCGGGACAGGGCTGAACACTGAAGCTTTCTTT
TRBV20-1,NA,NA,TRBJ2-7,CSASGIYEQYF,TGCAGTGCTTCAGGGATCTACGAGCAGTACTTC
TRBV5-6,NA,TRBD2,TRBJ2-5,CASSELGGGAETQYF,TGTGCCAGCAGCGAACTGGGCGGGGGGGCTGAGACCCAGTACTTC
TRBV7-2,NA,TRBD1,TRBJ2-3,CASSFTGGGTDTQYF,TGTGCCAGCAGTTTTACAGGGGGCGGAACAGATACGCAGTATTTT
TRBV11-2,NA,NA,TRBJ2-3,CASSPPLDNPTDTQYF,TGTGCCAGCAGCCCACCATTGGACAACCCCACAGATACGCAGTATTTT
TRBV27,NA,NA,TRBJ1-2,CVLRSDRANYGYTF,TGTGTATTACGATCAGACAGAGCTAACTATGGCTACACCTTC
TRBV6-5,many,NA,TRBJ2-7,CASSYGGGGEQYF,TGTGCCAGCAGTTACGGAGGTGGCGGTGAGCAGTACTTC
TRBV7-9,NA,NA,TRBJ1-2,CASSLASEDYGYTF,TGTGCCAGCAGCTTAGCCTCAGAGGACTATGGCTACACCTTC
TRBV28,NA,TRBD1,TRBJ1-2,CASSLSQGALGGYTF,TGTGCCAGCAGCCTAAGCCAGGGGGCTCTCGGGGGCTACACCTTC
TRBV29-1,few,NA,TRBJ1-5,CSVESAGQPQHF,TGCAGCGTTGAATCGGCGGGCCAGCCCCAGCATTTT
TRBV10-3,NA,TRBD1,TRBJ2-7,CAISESRGTGDEQYF,TGTGCCATCAGTGAGTCGAGAGGGACAGGGGACGAGCAGTACTTC
TRBV7-2,once,TRBD1,TRBJ2-7,CASSRLGQATYEQYF,TGTGCCAGCAGCCGCCTCGGACAGGCTACCTACGAGCAGTACTTC
TRBV2,once,TRBD2,TRBJ2-3,CASSDSGTTDTQYF,TGTGCCAGCAGTGACAGCGGGACCACAGATACGCAGTATTTT
TRBV19,NA,TRBD2,TRBJ2-3,CASSNLAGTDTQYF,TGTGCCAGTAGTAATCTAGCGGGCACAGATACGCAGTATTTT
TRBV27,once,TRBD1,TRBJ1-1,CASSWRTGGRGTEAFF,TGTGCCAGCAGTTGGCGGACAGGAGGCCGGGGAACTGAAGCTTTCTTT
TRBV3-1/TRBV3-2,NA,NA,TRBJ1-6,CASSHGVRGRSPLHF,TGTGCCAGCAGCCACGGGGTCAGGGGTCGATCACCCCTCCACTTT
TRBV7-2,once,TRBD1,TRBJ2-7,CASSPDRGEYEQYF,TGTGCCAGCAGCCCCGACAGGGGTGAATACGAGCAGTACTTC
TRBV19,NA,TRBD1,TRBJ1-5,CASSGQASGSNQPQHF,TGTGCCAGTAGCGGACAGGCCTCTGGTAGCAATCAGCCCCAGCATTTT
TRBV29-1,few,TRBD1,TRBJ1-2,CSVGTGEHYGYTF,TGCAGCGTGGGGACAGGGGAACACTATGGCTACACCTTC
TRBV4-1,NA,TRBD2,TRBJ2-5,CASSQGWSGGVETQYF,TGCGCCAGCAGCCAAGGGTGGAGCGGGGGGGTGGAGACCCAGTACTTC
TRBV5-4,few,TRBD1,TRBJ2-3,CASSKQGSTDTQYF,TGTGCCAGCAGCAAACAGGGGTCCACAGATACGCAGTATTTT
TRBV3-1/TRBV3-2,NA,NA,TRBJ1-1,CASSQDMTGEAFF,TGTGCCAGCAGCCAAGATATGACAGGAGAAGCTTTCTTT
TRBV5-1,NA,TRBD2,TRBJ2-3,CASSLAGGLSDTQYF,TGCGCCAGCAGCTTAGCGGGGGGCCTCTCAGATACGCAGTATTTT
TRBV7-9,NA,NA,TRBJ2-1,CASSSQPGLGEQFF,TGTGCCAGCAGCTCCCAACCAGGATTAGGTGAGCAGTTCTTC
TRBV5-8,NA,TRBD2,TRBJ2-3,CASSLDQGGRWDTQYF,TGTGCCAGCAGCTTGGACCAGGGAGGGCGTTGGGATACGCAGTATTTT
TRBV4-1,NA,NA,TRBJ2-3,CASKKTALSTDTQYF,TGCGCCAGCAAAAAGACAGCCCTGAGCACAGATACGCAGTATTTT
TRBV11-2,NA,TRBD1,TRBJ2-2,CASSVDRWTGELFF,TGTGCCAGCAGCGTGGACAGGTGGACCGGGGAGCTGTTTTTT
TRBV6-2/TRBV6-3,NA,NA,TRBJ1-2,CASSYYPNYGYTF,TGTGCCAGCAGTTACTATCCAAACTATGGCTACACCTTC
TRBV18,NA,TRBD1,TRBJ1-1,CASSPQTGGNTEAFF,TGTGCCAGCTCACCCCAGACAGGGGGAAACACTGAAGCTTTCTTT
TRBV3-1/TRBV3-2,NA,TRBD1,TRBJ1-2,CASSQGPQGASHGYTF,TGTGCCAGCAGCCAAGGGCCACAGGGGGCCTCACATGGCTACACCTTC
TRBV21-1,NA,NA,TRBJ1-1,CASSYKSGAFF,TGTGCCAGCAGTTACAAGTCAGGAGCTTTCTTT
TRBV18,once,TRBD1,TRBJ1-3,CASSPGQVIGNTIYF,TGTGCCAGCTCACCGGGACAGGTTATTGGAAACACCATATATTTT
TRBV4-1,once,NA,TRBJ2-7,CASSQAITGLYEQYF,TGCGCCAGCAGCCAAGCCATCACAGGGCTGTACGAGCAGTACTTC
TRBV6-1,once,TRBD1,TRBJ1-1,CASSEEGRGRLEAFF,TGTGCCAGCAGTGAAGAGGGCAGGGGGCGATTAGAAGCTTTCTTT
TRBV5-1,NA,TRBD2,TRBJ2-3,CASSPGLAGGNTDTQYF,TGCGCCAGCAGCCCCGGACTAGCGGGGGGCAACACAGATACGCAGTATTTT
TRBV7-2,few,TRBD1,TRBJ1-2,CASSSGQGWYGYTF,TGTGCCAGCAGCTCTGGACAGGGGTGGTACGGCTACACCTTC
TRBV29-1,NA,NA,TRBJ2-5,CSVGQIYQETQYF,TGCAGCGTCGGACAGATCTACCAAGAGACCCAGTACTTC
TRBV6-1,NA,NA,TRBJ2-1,CASSSEQGLANEQFF,TGTGCCAGCAGTTCGGAACAGGGCCTTGCCAATGAGCAGTTCTTC
TRBV7-2,NA,NA,TRBJ1-3,CASSSPGGLGNTIYF,TGTGCCAGCAGCTCACCGGGGGGGTTGGGAAACACCATATATTTT
TRBV4-3,NA,TRBD1,TRBJ2-6,CASSQPWTGSGANVLTF,TGCGCCAGCAGCCAACCCTGGACAGGCTCTGGGGCCAACGTCCTGACTTTC
TRBV29-1,once,TRBD1,TRBJ1-2,CSVDGEGQGADGYTF,TGCAGCGTTGATGGGGAGGGACAGGGGGCGGATGGCTACACCTTC
TRBV30,NA,TRBD2,TRBJ2-1,CAWKTSGGPYNEQFF,TGTGCCTGGAAGACTAGCGGGGGCCCATACAATGAGCAGTTCTTC
TRBV5-6,NA,TRBD2,TRBJ2-3,CASSWSGGARDTQYF,TGTGCCAGCAGCTGGTCGGGGGGGGCAAGAGATACGCAGTATTTT
TRBV11-2,once,NA,TRBJ1-2,CASSPLLGYTF,TGTGCCAGCAGCCCTCTACTTGGCTACACCTTC
TRBV14,NA,NA,TRBJ2-7,CASSQVSSATYEQYF,TGTGCCAGCAGCCAAGTATCCAGTGCAACCTACGAGCAGTACTTC
TRBV19,NA,TRBD1,TRBJ2-7,CASSIVGQGGEQYF,TGTGCCAGTAGTATAGTCGGACAGGGCGGCGAGCAGTACTTC
TRBV18,NA,NA,TRBJ1-5,CASSPGAYNQPQHF,TGTGCCAGCTCACCGGGGGCGTACAATCAGCCCCAGCATTTT
TRBV6-5,once,NA,TRBJ1-2,CASSYDGDYGYTF,TGTGCCAGCAGCTACGACGGAGACTATGGCTACACCTTC
TRBV19,NA,NA,TRBJ1-3,CASSPDGSSGNTIYF,TGTGCCAGTAGTCCCGACGGGAGCTCTGGAAACACCATATATTTT
TRBV19,NA,TRBD1,TRBJ1-1,CASSIRQGGPSAGAFF,TGTGCCAGTAGTATCCGACAGGGGGGCCCATCCGCTGGAGCTTTCTTT
TRBV7-9,once,NA,TRBJ2-7,CASSLAAGSYEQYF,TGTGCCAGCAGCTTAGCGGCGGGCTCCTACGAGCAGTACTTC
TRBV3-1/TRBV3-2,few,TRBD1,TRBJ2-3,CASSLLGQGNTDTQYF,TGTGCCAGCAGCCTCCTGGGACAGGGGAACACAGATACGCAGTATTTT
TRBV18,few,TRBD1,TRBJ1-4,CASSPPGRQGRMELFF,TGTGCCAGCTCACCACCAGGTAGACAGGGACGTATGGAACTGTTTTTT
TRBV7-3,NA,TRBD1,TRBJ1-6,CASSTTGDNSPLHF,TGTGCCAGCAGCACGACAGGGGACAATTCACCCCTCCACTTT
TRBV10-2,NA,NA,TRBJ2-7,CASRADRTYEQYF,TGCGCCAGCAGGGCGGACAGAACCTACGAGCAGTACTTC
TRBV6-5,once,NA,TRBJ2-7,CASSTGNSYEQYF,TGTGCCAGCAGTACAGGGAACTCCTACGAGCAGTACTTC
TRBV7-2,NA,NA,TRBJ1-6,CASSPRTAGNSPLHF,TGTGCCAGCAGCCCCCGGACAGCTGGTAATTCACCCCTCCACTTT
TRBV19,NA,NA,TRBJ2-3,CASKEGAADTQYF,TGTGCCAGTAAGGAGGGGGCGGCAGATACGCAGTATTTT